This TCR beta chain was recorded in a study of cytomegalovirus exposure and HLA in healthy donors. Overall study results and limits: In vitro testing confirmed three CMV-associated chains as specific for CMV antigens.

Profiled with immunoSEQ multiplex PCR; TCRdb holds only in-frame clones, not every one. The data hold about 180,000 clones, with around nine tenths observed a single time. Concerning this clone: Its target is unknown. Other DNA sequences from this sample encode an identical CDR3 as well.

The sample consisted of PBMCs. The clonotype originates from a man aged 18 to 29 in good health and CMV-seropositive.

DNA for the CDR3: TGTGCCAGCAGTTTATCCGGCGGATCCTACGAGCAGTACTTC. Protein sequence: CASSLSGGSYEQYF. V usage is TRBV27 and J usage is TRBJ2-7, with unresolved D. The CDR3 is 14 amino acids. The V and J ends lost 0 bases and 1 base respectively, with 7 bases between them. CDR1 is MNHEY, CDR2 SMNVEV, per germline (reference sequence).